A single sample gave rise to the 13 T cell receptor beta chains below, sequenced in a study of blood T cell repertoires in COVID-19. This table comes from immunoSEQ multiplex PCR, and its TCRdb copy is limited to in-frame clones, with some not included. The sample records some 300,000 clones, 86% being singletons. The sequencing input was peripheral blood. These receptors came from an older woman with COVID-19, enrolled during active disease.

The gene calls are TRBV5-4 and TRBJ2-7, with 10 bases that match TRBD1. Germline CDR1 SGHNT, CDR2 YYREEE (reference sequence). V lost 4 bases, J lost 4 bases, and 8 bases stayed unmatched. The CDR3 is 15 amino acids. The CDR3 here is CASSIGGTGVYEQYF. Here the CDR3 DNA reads TGTGCCAGCAGCATAGGGGGGACAGGGGTTTACGAGCAGTACTTC.

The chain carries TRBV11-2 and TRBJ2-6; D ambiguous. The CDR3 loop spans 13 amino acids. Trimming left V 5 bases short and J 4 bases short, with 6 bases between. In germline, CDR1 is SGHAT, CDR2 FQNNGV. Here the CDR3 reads CASSLRGANVLTF. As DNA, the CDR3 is TGTGCCAGCAGCCTCAGGGGGGCCAACGTCCTGACTTTC.

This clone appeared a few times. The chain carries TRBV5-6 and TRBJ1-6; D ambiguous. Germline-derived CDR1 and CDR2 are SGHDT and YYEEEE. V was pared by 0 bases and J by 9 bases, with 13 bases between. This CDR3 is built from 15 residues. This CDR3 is CASSLAGGYRSPLHF. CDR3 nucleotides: TGTGCCAGCAGCTTGGCCGGAGGTTACCGTTCACCCCTCCACTTT.

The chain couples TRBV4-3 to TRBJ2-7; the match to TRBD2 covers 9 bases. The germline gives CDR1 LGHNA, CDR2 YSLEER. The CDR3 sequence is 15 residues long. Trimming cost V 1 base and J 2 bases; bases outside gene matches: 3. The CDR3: CASSQVASGAYEQYF. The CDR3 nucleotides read TGCGCCAGCAGCCAAGTTGCTAGCGGGGCCTACGAGCAGTACTTC.

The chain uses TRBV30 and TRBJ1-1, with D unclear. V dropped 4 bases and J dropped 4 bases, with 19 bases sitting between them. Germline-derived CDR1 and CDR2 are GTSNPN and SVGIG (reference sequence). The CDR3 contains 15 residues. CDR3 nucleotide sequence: TGTGCCTGGACCCCCCCTCCCGGGGTCGCCACTGAAGCTTTCTTT. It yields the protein CAWTPPPGVATEAFF.

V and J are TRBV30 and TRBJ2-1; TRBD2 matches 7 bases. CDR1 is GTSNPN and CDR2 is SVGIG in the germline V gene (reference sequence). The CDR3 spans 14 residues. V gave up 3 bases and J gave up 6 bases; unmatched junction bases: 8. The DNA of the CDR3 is TGTGCCTGGAGCGGGGGACTACCTTTCAATGAGCAGTTCTTC. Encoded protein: CAWSGGLPFNEQFF.

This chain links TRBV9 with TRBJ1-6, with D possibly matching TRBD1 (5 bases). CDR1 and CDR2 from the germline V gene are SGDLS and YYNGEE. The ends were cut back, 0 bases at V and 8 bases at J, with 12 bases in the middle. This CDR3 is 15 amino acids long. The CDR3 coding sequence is TGTGCCAGCAGCGTAGGCCCGGGGGTCGATTCACCCCTCCACTTT. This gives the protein CASSVGPGVDSPLHF.

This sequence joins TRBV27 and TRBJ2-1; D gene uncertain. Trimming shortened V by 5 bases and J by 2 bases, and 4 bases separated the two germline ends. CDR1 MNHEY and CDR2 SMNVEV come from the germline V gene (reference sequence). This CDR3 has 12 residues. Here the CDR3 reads CASSPAYNEQFF. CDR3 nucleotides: TGTGCCAGCAGTCCCGCCTACAATGAGCAGTTCTTC.

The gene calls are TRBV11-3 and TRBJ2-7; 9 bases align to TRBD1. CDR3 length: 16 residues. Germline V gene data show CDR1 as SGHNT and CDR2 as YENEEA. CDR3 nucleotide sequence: TGTGACCCACCCGTCTCCGGACAGGGGTTTTTGTACGAGCAGTACTTC. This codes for CDPPVSGQGFLYEQYF.

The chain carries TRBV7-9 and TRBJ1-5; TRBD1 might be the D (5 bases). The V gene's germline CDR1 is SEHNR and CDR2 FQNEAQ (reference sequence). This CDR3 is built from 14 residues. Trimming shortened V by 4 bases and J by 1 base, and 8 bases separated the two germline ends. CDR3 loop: CASSWGDSNQPQHF. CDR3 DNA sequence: TGTGCCAGCAGCTGGGGGGACAGCAATCAGCCCCAGCATTTT.

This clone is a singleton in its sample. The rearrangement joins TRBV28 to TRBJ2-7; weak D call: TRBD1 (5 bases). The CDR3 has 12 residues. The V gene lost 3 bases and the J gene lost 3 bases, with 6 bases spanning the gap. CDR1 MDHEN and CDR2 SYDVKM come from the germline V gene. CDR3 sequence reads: CASSFRVYEQYF. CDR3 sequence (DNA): TGTGCCAGCAGTTTCAGGGTCTACGAGCAGTACTTC.

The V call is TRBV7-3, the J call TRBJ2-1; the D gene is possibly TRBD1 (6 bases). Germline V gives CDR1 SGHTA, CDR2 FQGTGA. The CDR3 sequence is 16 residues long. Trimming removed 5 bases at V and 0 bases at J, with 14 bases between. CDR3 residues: CASSRNRESSYNEQFF. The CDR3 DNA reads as TGTGCCAGCAGCCGGAACAGGGAAAGCTCCTACAATGAGCAGTTCTTC.

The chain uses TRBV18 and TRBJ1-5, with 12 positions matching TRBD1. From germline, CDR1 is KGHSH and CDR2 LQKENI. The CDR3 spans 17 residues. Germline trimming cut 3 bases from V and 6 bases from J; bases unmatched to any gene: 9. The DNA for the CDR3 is TGTGCCAGCTCACCCCGCGCAGGGACAGGGGGCACTCAGCCCCAGCATTTT. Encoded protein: CASSPRAGTGGTQPQHF.